A single sample gave rise to the 31 T cell receptor beta chains below, sequenced in a study of blood T cell repertoires in COVID-19. Only in-frame clones appear in the TCRdb table, and some are missing; sequencing was by immunoSEQ multiplex PCR. The sample includes tens of thousands of clones, around four fifths of them seen just once. Source material: peripheral blood. Source of these receptors: a human donor in a cohort sampled during active COVID-19.

The gene calls are TRBV4-1 and TRBJ2-7; D possibly corresponds to TRBD1 (5 bases). CDR1 is MGHRA, CDR2 YSYEKL, per germline. V was clipped by 1 base and J by 4 bases, with 11 bases between them. This CDR3 is 14 amino acids long. CDR3 DNA sequence: TGCGCCAGCAGCCAAGTCACAGGACCTTACGAGCAGTACTTC. Translation: CASSQVTGPYEQYF.

In this sample, this clone turned up a few times. This chain connects TRBV7-2 to TRBJ2-7; 8 bases fit TRBD2. The germline CDR1 and CDR2 sequences are SGHTA and FQGNSA. The CDR3 consists of 15 residues. The junction had 3 bases not matched to a gene; V was cut back by 2 bases and J by 0 bases. In nucleotides, the CDR3 is TGTGCCAGCAGCTTAAATAGCGGGGCCTCCTACGAGCAGTACTTC. Translation: CASSLNSGASYEQYF.

The chain recombines TRBV7-3 with TRBJ2-5; TRBD2 matches 10 bases. The V and J ends lost 5 bases and 5 bases, in that order; junction bases with no gene match: 5. This CDR3 contains 14 residues. Germline V gene lookup returns CDR1 SGHTA and CDR2 FQGTGA. DNA of the CDR3: TGTGCCAGCAGCCCAAGCGGGGGGGTGGAGACCCAGTACTTC. It translates to CASSPSGGVETQYF.

The J gene is TRBJ2-7, the V gene TRBV13; 7 bases are shared with TRBD2. The germline CDR1 and CDR2 sequences are PRHDT and FYEKMQ (reference sequence). CDR3 length: 16 amino acids. V lost 5 bases, J lost 3 bases, and 13 bases stayed unmatched. This CDR3 is CASSTAGREAGYEQYF. CDR3 nucleotides: TGTGCCAGCAGCACAGCGGGCCGGGAGGCGGGCTACGAGCAGTACTTC.

The CDR3 is CASSIVTFSGQGSVGTEAFF. DNA of the CDR3: TGTGCCAGTAGTATAGTCACGTTTTCGGGACAGGGGAGTGTAGGCACTGAAGCTTTCTTT. The chain links TRBV19 to TRBJ1-1, with TRBD1 identical over 10 bases. From germline, CDR1 is LNHDA and CDR2 SQIVND (reference sequence). The length of the CDR3 is 20 residues. The ends lost 1 base at V and 4 bases at J; junction bases unmatched: 18.

This chain joins TRBV5-1 and TRBJ2-3, with 9 positions matching TRBD1. Trimming removed 4 bases from V and 5 bases from J; junction bases left unmatched: 5. CDR3 length: 14 residues. CDR1 and CDR2 from the germline V gene are SGHRS and YFSETQ. The CDR3 reads CASSRTGGVDTQYF. CDR3 DNA: TGCGCCAGCAGCCGTACAGGGGGCGTAGATACGCAGTATTTT.

The rearrangement joins TRBV19 to TRBJ1-4, with 9 bases identical to TRBD1. Germline V lookup: CDR1 LNHDA, CDR2 SQIVND (reference sequence). The CDR3 runs 14 residues. Losses at the gene ends were 5 bases for V and 7 bases for J; bases not matched to a gene: 5. The CDR3 region has the DNA TGTGCCAGTAGTGGGTGGGACAGGGCTGAAAAACTGTTTTTT. It is translated as CASSGWDRAEKLFF.

This chain joins TRBV4-3 and TRBJ2-1; 7 bases align to TRBD2. The CDR3 is 16 amino acids. The V and J ends lost 0 bases and 5 bases, in that order; junction bases with no gene match: 7. CDR1 LGHNA and CDR2 YSLEER come from the germline V gene. The CDR3 sequence: CASSQDHGGMNNEQFF. The CDR3 bases are TGCGCCAGCAGCCAAGATCACGGGGGGATGAACAATGAGCAGTTCTTC.

The chain links TRBV11-2 to TRBJ1-4; D might be TRBD1 (5 bases). This CDR3 is built from 16 residues. The germline CDR1 and CDR2 sequences are SGHAT and FQNNGV. Trimming pared 2 bases from V and 6 bases from J, leaving 16 bases between. The CDR3 DNA follows: TGTGCCAGCAGCTTATTAGCGGGGGTGGGGTATGAAAAACTGTTTTTT. Encoded protein: CASSLLAGVGYEKLFF.

The rearrangement joins TRBV6-5 to TRBJ1-2, with D maybe TRBD1 (5 bases). The V gene's germline CDR1 is MNHEY and CDR2 SVGAGI. The V end lost 0 bases, the J end lost 4 bases, and 12 bases lay between the germline ends. The CDR3 totals 15 residues. Here the CDR3 reads CASSYSSGSGYGYTF. The CDR3 coding sequence is TGTGCCAGCAGTTACTCCTCAGGGTCGGGCTATGGCTACACCTTC.

The chain combines TRBV7-2 with TRBJ2-1; D is uncertain. V lost 1 base to trimming and J lost 0 bases, with 13 bases between them. Germline CDR1 SGHTA, CDR2 FQGNSA. The CDR3 consists of 17 residues. DNA for the CDR3: TGTGCCAGCAGCTTAGTGTCTTTCCACAGCTCCTACAATGAGCAGTTCTTC. This encodes CASSLVSFHSSYNEQFF.

The genes are TRBV6-4 and TRBJ2-1, with TRBD2 as a possible D gene (5 bases). V was shortened by 6 bases and J by 7 bases, with 19 bases between the two germline ends. The germline V gene encodes CDR1 MRHNA and CDR2 SNTAGT. This CDR3 region has 15 residues. CDR3 sequence: CASSHSPAELNEQFF. The DNA of the CDR3 is TGTGCCAGCAGCCACTCGCCAGCGGAGCTTAATGAGCAGTTCTTC.

This chain uses TRBV19 with TRBJ2-1, with TRBD2 matching 9 bases. Germline V CDR1 and CDR2: LNHDA, SQIVND (reference sequence). The CDR3 loop spans 15 amino acids. V was pared by 2 bases and J by 10 bases, with 9 bases of the junction left unmatched. The CDR3 protein is CASSIIGLAGREQFF. CDR3 bases: TGTGCCAGTAGTATAATAGGGCTAGCGGGACGCGAGCAGTTCTTC.

The rearrangement uses TRBV6-2 or TRBV6-3 and TRBJ2-6; 8 bases align to TRBD2. The J segment lost 0 bases and the V segment lost 4 bases, leaving 8 bases of the junction unmatched. The CDR3 runs 18 residues. Germline CDR1 reads MNHEY; CDR2 reads SVGEGT. Here the CDR3 reads CASSSVAGLSSGANVLTF. The CDR3 DNA follows: TGTGCCAGCAGTTCGGTAGCGGGGCTAAGCTCTGGGGCCAACGTCCTGACTTTC.

CDR3 nucleotide sequence: TGTGCCAGCAGCCAAGGGGGGCCCAAGCGTCGGGCCCTAAACACCGGGGAGCTGTTTTTT. It translates to CASSQGGPKRRALNTGELFF. This rearrangement joins TRBV3-1 (or the pseudogene TRBV3-2) to TRBJ2-2, with a weak D call TRBD1 (6 bases). The CDR3 is 20 amino acids. Trimming removed 1 base at V and 2 bases at J, with 23 bases between. Germline V CDR1 and CDR2: LGHDT, YNNKEL (reference sequence).

V and J are TRBV5-5 and TRBJ2-2, with D perhaps matching TRBD1 (6 bases). This CDR3 is built from 16 residues. The V gene lost 7 bases and the J gene lost 4 bases, with 20 bases spanning the gap. From germline, CDR1 is SGHKS and CDR2 YYEKEE (reference sequence). The DNA of the CDR3 is TGTGCCAGCGGATCCGCATCCGGCAGGGGCACCGGGGAGCTGTTTTTT. Its translation: CASGSASGRGTGELFF.

The CDR3 loop reads CASPLSGYTEAFF. CDR3 DNA sequence: TGCGCCAGCCCCCTCTCCGGGTACACTGAAGCTTTCTTT. V gene TRBV4-1 combines with J gene TRBJ1-1; D not certain. Germline lookup yields CDR1 MGHRA and CDR2 YSYEKL. Trimming took 8 bases from V and 3 from J, leaving 13 bases between them. The CDR3 is made up of 13 amino acids.

The chain links TRBV10-3 to TRBJ2-5, with a weak D call TRBD2 (5 bases). This CDR3 region has 13 residues. V was cut by 10 bases and J by 5 bases, with 17 bases left in between. Germline assignment: CDR1 ENHRY and CDR2 SYGVKD. The CDR3 region is CASQSDREETQYF. CDR3 nucleotides: TGTGCCAGCCAATCGGATAGGGAGGAGACCCAGTACTTC.

This chain joins TRBV29-1 and TRBJ1-4; a possible D gene is TRBD1 (6 bases). V was pared by 7 bases and J by 8 bases, with 14 bases between. Germline V gene data show CDR1 as SQVTM and CDR2 as ANQGSEA. The CDR3 covers 12 residues. The CDR3 sequence is CSAYRDREKLFF. CDR3 sequence (DNA): TGCAGCGCATACAGGGACCGAGAAAAACTGTTTTTT.

The V and J genes are TRBV14 and TRBJ2-5, with a weak D call TRBD2 (6 bases). CDR3 length: 13 residues. V gave up 4 bases and J gave up 7 bases, with 13 bases separating them. From germline, CDR1 is SGHDN and CDR2 FVKESK. The CDR3 DNA follows: TGTGCCAGCAGCCCTCGCCTCGGGGGGACCCAGTACTTC. As protein: CASSPRLGGTQYF.

The rearrangement links TRBV19 to TRBJ2-7, with D possibly matching TRBD2 (6 bases). The CDR3 runs 16 residues. V lost 3 bases, J lost 2 bases, and 17 bases lay in between. Germline V gene lookup returns CDR1 LNHDA and CDR2 SQIVND (reference sequence). CDR3 in amino acids: CASSIRGLTFPYEQYF. The CDR3 DNA is TGTGCCAGTAGTATTAGGGGACTGACGTTCCCCTACGAGCAGTACTTC.

This sequence joins TRBV7-9 and TRBJ2-5; the match to TRBD1 covers 8 bases. The junction had 3 bases not matched to a gene; V was cut back by 4 bases and J by 5 bases. This CDR3 spans 13 amino acids. Germline-derived CDR1 and CDR2 are SEHNR and FQNEAQ (reference sequence). The CDR3 coding sequence is TGTGCCAGCAGCTATACAGGGGGGGAGACCCAGTACTTC. This encodes CASSYTGGETQYF.

V and J are TRBV9 and TRBJ2-3; 8 nucleotides align to TRBD2. This CDR3 region has 17 residues. CDR1 is SGDLS, CDR2 YYNGEE, per germline. The J segment lost 1 base and the V segment lost 0 bases, leaving 7 bases of the junction unmatched. CDR3 DNA: TGTGCCAGCAGCGTAGCCGGGGGGGCTAGCGGCACAGATACGCAGTATTTT. This encodes CASSVAGGASGTDTQYF. The full variable domain, rest sourced from reference TRBV9 and TRBJ2-3, is DSGVTQTPKHLITATGQRVTLRCSPRSGDLSVYWYQQSLDQGLQFLIQYYNGEERAKGNILERFSAQQFPDLHSELNLSSLELGDSALYFCASSVAGGASGTDTQYFGPGTRLTVL.

The chain employs TRBV5-1 and TRBJ2-5, with 12 bases matching TRBD2. Germline V gene lookup returns CDR1 SGHRS and CDR2 YFSETQ. The CDR3 extends over 17 amino acids. The trim removed 2 bases at V and 4 bases at J, leaving 9 bases unmatched. CDR3 coding DNA: TGCGCCAGCAGCTTTCAGACTAGCGGGGGAGAAGGAGAGACCCAGTACTTC. Translation gives CASSFQTSGGEGETQYF. Drawing the rest from reference TRBV5-1 and TRBJ2-5, the complete variable domain is KAGVTQTPRYLIKTRGQQVTLSCSPISGHRSVSWYQQTPGQGLQFLFEYFSETQRNKGNFPGRFSGRQFSNSRSEMNVSTLELGDSALYLCASSFQTSGGEGETQYFGPGTRLLVL.

V usage is TRBV28 and J usage is TRBJ2-3; 12 nucleotides align to TRBD2. The CDR3 has 19 amino acids. The V and J ends lost 2 bases and 2 bases, in that order; junction bases with no gene match: 11. Per germline, CDR1 MDHEN and CDR2 SYDVKM. CDR3 residues: CASSLSYPGLAGVTDTQYF. DNA of the CDR3: TGTGCCAGCAGTTTAAGCTATCCGGGACTAGCGGGCGTCACAGATACGCAGTATTTT.

J is TRBJ2-6 and V is TRBV30; a possible D gene is TRBD2 (5 bases). The CDR3 extends over 14 amino acids. V was clipped by 1 base and J by 5 bases, with 9 bases between them. CDR1 and CDR2 (germline): GTSNPN, SVGIG (reference sequence). In DNA form, the CDR3 reads TGTGCCTGGAGTGCGGGGTATAGGGCCAACGTCCTGACTTTC. This sequence encodes CAWSAGYRANVLTF.

This chain uses TRBV4-3 with TRBJ1-5, with D possibly matching TRBD1 (6 bases). V lost 5 bases, J lost 4 bases, and 15 bases lay in between. Per the germline V gene, CDR1 is LGHNA and CDR2 is YSLEER. The CDR3 extends over 15 amino acids. The CDR3 DNA sequence: TGCGCCAGCAGCGAAGGACCCGACAGGAATCAGCCCCAGCATTTT. The encoded protein is CASSEGPDRNQPQHF.

The chain is built from TRBV12-3 or TRBV12-4 and TRBJ1-5; D remains ambiguous. Trimming cost V 3 bases and J 0 bases, with 3 bases left between them. The CDR3 totals 13 residues. For the CDR3, the DNA is TGTGCCAGCAGTTTGCGTAGCAATCAGCCCCAGCATTTT. It encodes CASSLRSNQPQHF.

This clone was seen just once. The chain combines TRBV9 with TRBJ2-7, with TRBD1 matching over 10 bases. Looked up from germline, CDR1 is SGDLS and CDR2 is YYNGEE. Trimming at V came to 3 bases and at J to 0 bases, leaving 3 bases not matched to a gene. CDR3 length: 15 amino acids. In DNA form, the CDR3 reads TGTGCCAGCAGCGAGGGACAGGGGCCCTCCTACGAGCAGTACTTC. Amino acids: CASSEGQGPSYEQYF.

The genes are TRBV28 and TRBJ1-3; D unclear. Trimming took off 1 base at V and 4 bases at J, with 17 bases between the two ends. The germline gives CDR1 MDHEN, CDR2 SYDVKM. The CDR3 sequence is 17 residues long. CDR3 DNA: TGTGCCAGCAGTTTATTCCAGACCCCTCGGGGAGGAAACACCATATATTTT. This gives the protein CASSLFQTPRGGNTIYF.

This chain joins TRBV3-1 (or the pseudogene TRBV3-2) and TRBJ1-2, with 7 bases identical to TRBD1. CDR1 is LGHDT, CDR2 YNNKEL, per germline (reference sequence). This CDR3 is 15 amino acids long. With 4 bases clipped from V and 0 bases from J, the junction kept 5 bases outside the gene matches. The CDR3, as DNA: TGTGCCAGCAGCCCGGGGGACAGTTCTAACTATGGCTACACCTTC. Encoded protein: CASSPGDSSNYGYTF.